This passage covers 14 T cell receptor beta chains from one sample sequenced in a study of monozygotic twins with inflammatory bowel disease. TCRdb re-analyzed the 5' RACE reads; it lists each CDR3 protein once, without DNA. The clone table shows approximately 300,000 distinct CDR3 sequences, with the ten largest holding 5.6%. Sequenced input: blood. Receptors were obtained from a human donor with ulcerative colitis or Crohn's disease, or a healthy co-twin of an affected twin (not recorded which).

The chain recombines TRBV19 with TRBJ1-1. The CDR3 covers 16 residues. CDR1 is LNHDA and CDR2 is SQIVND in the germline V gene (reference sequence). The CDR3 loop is CATGEIAGGQRSEAFF.

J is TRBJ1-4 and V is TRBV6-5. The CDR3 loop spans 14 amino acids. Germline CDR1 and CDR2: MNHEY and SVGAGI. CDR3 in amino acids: CASSYSRTNEKLFF.

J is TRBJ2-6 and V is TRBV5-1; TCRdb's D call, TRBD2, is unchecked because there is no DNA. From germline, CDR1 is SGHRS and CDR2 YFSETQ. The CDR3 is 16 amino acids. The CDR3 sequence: CASSLAGGGGANVLTF. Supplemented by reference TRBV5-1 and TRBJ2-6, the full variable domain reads KAGVTQTPRYLIKTRGQQVTLSCSPISGHRSVSWYQQTPGQGLQFLFEYFSETQRNKGNFPGRFSGRQFSNSRSEMNVSTLELGDSALYLCASSLAGGGGANVLTFGAGSRLTVL.

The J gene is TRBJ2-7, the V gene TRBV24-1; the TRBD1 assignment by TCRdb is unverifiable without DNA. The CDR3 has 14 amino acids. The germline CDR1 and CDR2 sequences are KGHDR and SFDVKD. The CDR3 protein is CATSDSPVSSEQYF.

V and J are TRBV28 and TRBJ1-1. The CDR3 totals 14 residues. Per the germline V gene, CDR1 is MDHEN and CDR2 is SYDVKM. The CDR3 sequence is CASRFTTRDTEAFF.

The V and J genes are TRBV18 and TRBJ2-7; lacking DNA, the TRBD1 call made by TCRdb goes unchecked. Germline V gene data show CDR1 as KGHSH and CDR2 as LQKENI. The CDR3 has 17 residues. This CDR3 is CASSPLGRTGSSYEQYF.

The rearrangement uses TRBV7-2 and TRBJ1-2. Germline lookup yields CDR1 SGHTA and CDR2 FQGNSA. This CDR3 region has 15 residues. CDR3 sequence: CASSHQRIPDYGYTF.

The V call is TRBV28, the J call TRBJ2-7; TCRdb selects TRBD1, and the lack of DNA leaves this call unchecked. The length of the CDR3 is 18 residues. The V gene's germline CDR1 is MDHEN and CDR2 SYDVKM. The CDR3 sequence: CASTPDRVRGQGIYEQYF. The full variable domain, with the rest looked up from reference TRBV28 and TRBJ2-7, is DVKVTQSSRYLVKRTGEKVFLECVQDMDHENMFWYRQDPGLGLRLIYFSYDVKMKEKGDIPEGYSVSREKKERFSLILESASTNQTSMYLCASTPDRVRGQGIYEQYFGPGTRLTVT.

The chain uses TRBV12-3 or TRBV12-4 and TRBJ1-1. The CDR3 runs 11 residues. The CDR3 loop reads CASSLTAEAFF.

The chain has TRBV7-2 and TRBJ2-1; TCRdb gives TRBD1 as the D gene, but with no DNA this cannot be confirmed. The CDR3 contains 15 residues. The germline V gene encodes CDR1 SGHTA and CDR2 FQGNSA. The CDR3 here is CASSLAQGTLNEQFF.

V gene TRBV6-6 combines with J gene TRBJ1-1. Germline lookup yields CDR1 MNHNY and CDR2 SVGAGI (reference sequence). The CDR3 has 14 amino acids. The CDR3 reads CASSYGQMNTEAFF.

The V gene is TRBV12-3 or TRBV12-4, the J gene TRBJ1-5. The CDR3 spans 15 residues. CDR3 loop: CASSIGTASNQPQHF.

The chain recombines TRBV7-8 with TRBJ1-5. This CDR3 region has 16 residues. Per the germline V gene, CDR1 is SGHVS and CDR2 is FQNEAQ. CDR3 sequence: CASSLIGSVPNQPQHF.

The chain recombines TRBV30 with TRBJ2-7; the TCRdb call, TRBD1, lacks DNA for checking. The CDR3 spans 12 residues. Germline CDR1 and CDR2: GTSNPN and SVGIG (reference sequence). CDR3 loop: CAWSGTGYEQYF.